A single sample gave rise to the 21 T cell receptor beta chains below, sequenced in a study of T cell repertoires in cytomegalovirus infection. These receptors lack a known antigen. TCRdb itself ran the reads through MiXCR, one entry per CDR3 protein. Altogether 300,000 or so distinct CDR3 sequences are present, 20% to 25% being singletons, with the ten largest covering about an eighth. This specimen consisted of cultured PBMCs, obtained from culture after CMV antigen stimulation. The receptors stem from a human donor in good health (CMV status not recorded). Some clones in this sample may be carry-over from other donors' samples.

Here the CDR3 DNA reads TGCGCCAGCAGCCAGCCGGGACAGGGACGGAGGAAACTGTTTTTT. Amino acid sequence: CASSQPGQGRRKLFF. The chain employs TRBV4-1 and TRBJ1-4, with TRBD1 matching over 9 bases. CDR1 MGHRA and CDR2 YSYEKL come from the germline V gene. Trimming took 3 bases from V and 11 from J; bases not matched to a gene: 10. The CDR3 length is 15 residues.

The V gene is TRBV19, the J gene TRBJ1-5, with D uncertain. Germline CDR1 is LNHDA and CDR2 is SQIVND (reference sequence). The V end lost 5 bases, the J end lost 2 bases, and 13 bases lay between the germline ends. The CDR3 has 15 residues. The CDR3 spells CASSLRHTGNQPQHF. The CDR3 DNA reads TGTGCCAGTAGTCTTAGGCATACAGGCAATCAGCCCCAGCATTTT.

This chain uses TRBV9 with TRBJ2-1; 7 bases agree with TRBD2. V gave up 0 bases and J gave up 4 bases; unmatched junction bases: 7. The CDR3 runs 16 residues. CDR1 SGDLS and CDR2 YYNGEE come from the germline V gene. CDR3 loop: CASSVELSGAYNEQFF. CDR3 nucleotides: TGTGCCAGCAGCGTAGAGTTGAGCGGGGCGTACAATGAGCAGTTCTTC. Filled out from reference TRBV9 and TRBJ2-1, the complete variable domain reads DSGVTQTPKHLITATGQRVTLRCSPRSGDLSVYWYQQSLDQGLQFLIQYYNGEERAKGNILERFSAQQFPDLHSELNLSSLELGDSALYFCASSVELSGAYNEQFFGPGTRLTVL.

This clonotype was counted many times. The chain combines TRBV7-2 with TRBJ2-3, with unresolved D. V was pared by 5 bases and J by 2 bases, with 8 bases between. This CDR3 is 13 amino acids long. Per germline, CDR1 SGHTA and CDR2 FQGNSA. CDR3 protein: CASSLRNTDTQYF. The CDR3, as DNA: TGTGCCAGCAGCCTGCGGAACACAGATACGCAGTATTTT.

This clonotype was picked up one time. V is TRBV27 and J is TRBJ2-7, with a tentative D call TRBD1 (6 bases). The germline V gene encodes CDR1 MNHEY and CDR2 SMNVEV (reference sequence). Trimming took off 2 bases at V and 4 bases at J, with 12 bases between the two ends. The CDR3 is 14 amino acids. In DNA form, the CDR3 reads TGTGCCAGCAGTTTAACAGGGCCGATATACGAGCAGTACTTC. Translation: CASSLTGPIYEQYF.

The chain joins TRBV12-3 or TRBV12-4 to TRBJ1-1, with 7 nucleotides matching TRBD1. The CDR3 totals 14 residues. V trimming: 7 bases; J trimming: 4 bases; junction bases outside the gene matches: 9. The CDR3 region has the DNA TGTGCCAGCACTATGACAGGGACAACCACTGAAGCTTTCTTT. This translates into CASTMTGTTTEAFF.

With regard to this clonotype: This may arise from a read error, as a much more abundant clone is one base away. The rearrangement links TRBV6-6 to TRBJ2-1, with 8 bases identical to TRBD2. The length of the CDR3 is 15 residues. The germline CDR1 and CDR2 sequences are MNHNY and SVGAGI (reference sequence). The CDR3: CANSYLGLEGNEQFF. CDR3 nucleotides: TGTGCCAACAGTTACTTGGGACTAGAGGGGAATGAGCAGTTCTTC.

The table lists this clonotype with a count of one. The J gene is TRBJ1-6, the V gene TRBV5-1, with TRBD1 matching over 7 bases. J lost 6 bases, V lost 4 bases, and 4 bases had no gene match. Germline CDR1 and CDR2: SGHRS and YFSETQ. The CDR3 runs to 14 residues. The CDR3 region has the DNA TGCGCCAGCAGCATCGGACAGGCTAATTCACCCCTCCACTTT. Its translation is CASSIGQANSPLHF.

This CDR3 is CASSILPDNYGYTF. The DNA for the CDR3 is TGTGCCAGTAGTATATTGCCGGATAACTATGGCTACACCTTC. The chain carries TRBV19 and TRBJ1-2; D uncertain. V was trimmed by 2 bases and J by 1 base, leaving 8 bases between them. CDR3 length: 14 amino acids. CDR1 and CDR2 (germline): LNHDA, SQIVND (reference sequence).

This clonotype was observed a few times. This chain connects TRBV9 to TRBJ2-2; TRBD1 aligns across 7 bases. The CDR3 length is 14 residues. J was trimmed by 4 bases and V by 3 bases; bases with no gene match: 3. Germline V gene sequence: CDR1 SGDLS, CDR2 YYNGEE. This CDR3 is CASSEHRGTGELFF. CDR3 sequence (DNA): TGTGCCAGCAGCGAACACAGGGGCACCGGGGAGCTGTTTTTT.

This rearrangement joins TRBV19 to TRBJ1-2; D gene uncertain. Deletions cut 4 bases from V and 3 bases from J, with 18 bases between. The CDR3 consists of 16 residues. The germline gives CDR1 LNHDA, CDR2 SQIVND (reference sequence). The CDR3 protein is CASSTSGVDGHYGYTF. The CDR3 DNA is TGTGCCAGTAGTACCTCTGGGGTGGACGGTCACTATGGCTACACCTTC.

In its sample, this clonotype was seen a few times. V usage is TRBV6-1 and J usage is TRBJ2-1; D is uncertain. The V and J ends lost 4 bases and 2 bases respectively, with 6 bases between them. The germline V gene encodes CDR1 MNHNS and CDR2 SASEGT. This CDR3 is 13 amino acids long. The CDR3 sequence is CASSGKAYNEQFF. CDR3 bases: TGTGCCAGCAGTGGGAAGGCCTACAATGAGCAGTTCTTC.

The rearrangement links TRBV12-3 or TRBV12-4 to TRBJ2-1; 9 positions match TRBD2. J lost 9 bases, V lost 0 bases, and 6 bases had no gene match. The CDR3 length is 15 residues. The CDR3 nucleotides read TGTGCCAGCAGTTTAGCACCGCTAGCGGGAACTGAGCAGTTCTTC. Translation gives CASSLAPLAGTEQFF.

This rearrangement joins TRBV7-2 to TRBJ2-5; D unresolved. The CDR3 spans 13 residues. In germline, CDR1 is SGHTA, CDR2 FQGNSA. The V end was cut by 5 bases, the J end by 1 base, with 8 bases between. This CDR3 reads CASSLLGQETQYF. CDR3 coding DNA: TGTGCCAGCAGCCTCCTAGGCCAAGAGACCCAGTACTTC.

A single count supports this clonotype. A much larger clonotype is one base distant, so this may be a read error. This chain uses TRBV7-6 with TRBJ2-1, with TRBD2 matching 9 bases. CDR3 length: 14 amino acids. The V segment lost 0 bases and the J segment 9 bases; nucleotides outside the gene matches: 3. Germline CDR1 is SGHVS and CDR2 is FNYEAQ. The DNA of the CDR3 is TGTGCCAGCAGCTTAGCAGCGGGAGGAACTGAGCAGTTCTTC. It is translated as CASSLAAGGTEQFF. The full variable domain, rest sourced from reference TRBV7-6 and TRBJ2-1, is GAGVSQSPRYKVTKRGQDVALRCDPISGHVSLYWYRQALGQGPEFLTYFNYEAQQDKSGLPNDRFSAERPEGSISTLTIQRTEQRDSAMYRCASSLAAGGTEQFFGPGTRLTVL.

This chain links TRBV7-9 with TRBJ2-5; the D gene is possibly TRBD2 (5 bases). V was clipped by 5 bases and J by 5 bases, with 24 bases between them. CDR1 and CDR2 from the germline V gene are SEHNR and FQNEAQ (reference sequence). The CDR3 totals 17 residues. The CDR3 DNA reads as TGTGCCAGCAGCGCCGGGGTCAGGCCTATATCGGGGGAGACCCAGTACTTC. It is translated as CASSAGVRPISGETQYF.

This clonotype was found once. The chain is built from TRBV4-1 and TRBJ2-2, with D uncertain. V lost 1 base, J lost 4 bases, and 10 bases lay in between. This CDR3 spans 15 amino acids. Germline loops: CDR1 MGHRA, CDR2 YSYEKL. This CDR3 is CASSQGGVGTGELFF. The CDR3 region has the DNA TGCGCCAGCAGCCAAGGCGGTGTAGGCACCGGGGAGCTGTTTTTT.

J is TRBJ2-2 and V is TRBV5-1; 8 bases align to TRBD2. CDR1 SGHRS and CDR2 YFSETQ come from the germline V gene. V lost 2 bases and J lost 3; bases outside the gene matches: 6. CDR3 length: 16 amino acids. The DNA of the CDR3 is TGCGCCAGCAGCTTAGGTGTACTAGCGGACACCGGGGAGCTGTTTTTT. This sequence encodes CASSLGVLADTGELFF.

The V gene is TRBV9, the J gene TRBJ2-5; 12 nucleotides agree with TRBD2. CDR1 is SGDLS and CDR2 is YYNGEE in the germline V gene. CDR3 length: 16 residues. V was pared by 3 bases and J by 1 base, with 4 bases of the junction left unmatched. CDR3 sequence (DNA): TGTGCCAGCAGCGAATCTAGCGGGAGGGTCCAAGAGACCCAGTACTTC. Protein sequence: CASSESSGRVQETQYF.

The chain links TRBV5-1 to TRBJ2-1; 7 bases fit TRBD1. This CDR3 has 16 amino acids. The V gene end was trimmed by 1 base and the J gene end by 0 bases; junction bases not matched to a gene: 4. The germline gives CDR1 SGHRS, CDR2 YFSETQ. Here the CDR3 reads CASSLSGDSSYNEQFF. In nucleotides, the CDR3 is TGCGCCAGCAGCTTGAGTGGGGACAGCTCCTACAATGAGCAGTTCTTC.

The chain recombines TRBV6-1 with TRBJ2-7; D is tentatively TRBD1 or TRBD2 (5 bases each). V lost 3 bases, J lost 3 bases, and 12 bases lay in between. This CDR3 is built from 14 residues. Germline lookup yields CDR1 MNHNS and CDR2 SASEGT. CDR3 nucleotides: TGTGCCAGCAGTGAGGGGACGGAGATCTACGAGCAGTACTTC. Amino acid sequence: CASSEGTEIYEQYF.